Listed below are T cell receptor beta chains from one sample, sequenced in a study of T-cell memory formation after mild COVID-19. TCRdb called the 5' RACE reads again in MiXCR, with one record for every CDR3 protein. The sample contains 360,000 or so distinct CDR3 sequences, around 27% of which appear only once. The sequencing input was PBMCs or a T cell subset sorted from them (not recorded which). Receptors were obtained from an adult woman who had mild COVID-19 (a few samples of this study predate the infection). Cell type and time point are not known. Each CDR3 is given with its conserved first and last residue. Each record gives: clone size, J gene, D gene, V gene, CDR3 DNA, CDR3 protein. The D gene is left open where the match is weak. Rows give clone size only sometimes, using once, few, many, or a class for an expanded clone.

clone_size: few
j_call: TRBJ2-1
d_call: NA
v_call: TRBV28
cdr3_nt: TGTGCCAGCAGTCGGGGCTTTTACAATGAGCAGTTCTTC
cdr3_aa: CASSRGFYNEQFF

clone_size: many
j_call: TRBJ2-3
d_call: TRBD1
v_call: TRBV5-4
cdr3_nt: TGTGCCAGCAGCTCCGACAGGGTCGGGGCAGATACGCAGTATTTT
cdr3_aa: CASSSDRVGADTQYF

clone_size: NA
j_call: TRBJ2-1
d_call: TRBD2
v_call: TRBV9
cdr3_nt: TGTGCCAGCAGCGTAGTACTAGCGGGTCTCAATGAGCAGTTCTTC
cdr3_aa: CASSVVLAGLNEQFF

clone_size: NA
j_call: TRBJ2-7
d_call: TRBD1
v_call: TRBV7-2
cdr3_nt: TGTGCCAGCACCGGGACAGACCTCTACGAGCAGTACTTC
cdr3_aa: CASTGTDLYEQYF

clone_size: NA
j_call: TRBJ2-2
d_call: NA
v_call: TRBV12-3/TRBV12-4
cdr3_nt: TGTGCCAGCAGTTTGTGGCAGTCGGACACCGGGGAGCTGTTTTTT
cdr3_aa: CASSLWQSDTGELFF

clone_size: few
j_call: TRBJ2-5
d_call: NA
v_call: TRBV7-8
cdr3_nt: TGTGCCAAGAGGAGCGGTTCAAAGGAGACCCAGTACTTC
cdr3_aa: CAKRSGSKETQYF

clone_size: NA
j_call: TRBJ1-1
d_call: NA
v_call: TRBV7-8
cdr3_nt: TGTGCCAGCAGCTTTGAAACAGGGATTAAAGCTTTCTTT
cdr3_aa: CASSFETGIKAFF

clone_size: NA
j_call: TRBJ2-6
d_call: TRBD2
v_call: TRBV25-1
cdr3_nt: TGTGCCAGCAGTGATTGGGCTAGCGGGATAGTCCCAACCTCTGGGGCCAACGTCCTGACTTTC
cdr3_aa: CASSDWASGIVPTSGANVLTF

clone_size: NA
j_call: TRBJ1-2
d_call: TRBD1
v_call: TRBV7-9
cdr3_nt: TGTGCCAGCAGCTTCCCCGGACAGGGGGGTAATGGTGGCTACACCTTC
cdr3_aa: CASSFPGQGGNGGYTF

clone_size: NA
j_call: TRBJ1-2
d_call: NA
v_call: TRBV5-4
cdr3_nt: TGTGCCAGCACCTTGGTTCAGGGCAGCTATGGCTACACCTTC
cdr3_aa: CASTLVQGSYGYTF

clone_size: NA
j_call: TRBJ2-7
d_call: TRBD2
v_call: TRBV20-1
cdr3_nt: TGCAGCGCTCCTAGCGGGACCTCCTGGTACGAGCAGTACTTC
cdr3_aa: CSAPSGTSWYEQYF

clone_size: NA
j_call: TRBJ2-7
d_call: TRBD1
v_call: TRBV14
cdr3_nt: TGTGCCAGCAGCCTTACCCGGCAGGGGGCCTCCTACGAGCAGTACTTC
cdr3_aa: CASSLTRQGASYEQYF

clone_size: few
j_call: TRBJ1-1
d_call: NA
v_call: TRBV3-1
cdr3_nt: TGTGCCAGCAGCCAAGTCCCAGGGGTGACTGAAGCTTTCTTT
cdr3_aa: CASSQVPGVTEAFF

clone_size: once
j_call: TRBJ1-4
d_call: NA
v_call: TRBV6-5
cdr3_nt: TGTGCCAGCAGTTACGTACGCAAGGCTAATGAAAAACTGTTTTTT
cdr3_aa: CASSYVRKANEKLFF

clone_size: NA
j_call: TRBJ2-7
d_call: NA
v_call: TRBV4-1
cdr3_nt: TGCGCCAGCAGCCAAGCTGGCAGGGGGAGGTACGAGCAGTACTTC
cdr3_aa: CASSQAGRGRYEQYF

clone_size: NA
j_call: TRBJ1-1
d_call: NA
v_call: TRBV5-4
cdr3_nt: TGTGCCAGCAGCCGGCAACAGGTGAACACTGAAGCTTTCTTT
cdr3_aa: CASSRQQVNTEAFF

clone_size: NA
j_call: TRBJ1-1
d_call: NA
v_call: TRBV10-3
cdr3_nt: TGTGCCATCAGTGATGGCGGCCCAGACACTGAAGCTTTCTTT
cdr3_aa: CAISDGGPDTEAFF

clone_size: NA
j_call: TRBJ1-2
d_call: NA
v_call: TRBV29-1
cdr3_nt: TGCAGCGTTGAACATAACTATGGCTACACCTTC
cdr3_aa: CSVEHNYGYTF

clone_size: few
j_call: TRBJ2-7
d_call: TRBD1
v_call: TRBV3-1
cdr3_nt: TGTGCCAGCAGCCAGGGGACAGGACCTCGCGGCGAGCAGTACTTC
cdr3_aa: CASSQGTGPRGEQYF

clone_size: NA
j_call: TRBJ2-1
d_call: TRBD2
v_call: TRBV5-1
cdr3_nt: TGCGCCAGCGCCACCACTAGCGGGGGCAACAATGAGCAGTTCTTC
cdr3_aa: CASATTSGGNNEQFF

clone_size: NA
j_call: TRBJ1-1
d_call: TRBD1
v_call: TRBV7-8
cdr3_nt: TGTGCCAGCAGCTCTCGGACAGGCAATTCGAACACTGAAGCTTTCTTT
cdr3_aa: CASSSRTGNSNTEAFF

clone_size: few
j_call: TRBJ2-3
d_call: TRBD2
v_call: TRBV9
cdr3_nt: TGTGCCAGCAGCTCGTCTGCGGGGGGCGCGAGGACAGATACGCAGTATTTT
cdr3_aa: CASSSSAGGARTDTQYF

clone_size: many
j_call: TRBJ1-1
d_call: NA
v_call: TRBV5-1
cdr3_nt: TGCGCCAGCAGCTTGACAGCGAACACTGAAGCTTTCTTT
cdr3_aa: CASSLTANTEAFF

clone_size: few
j_call: TRBJ1-4
d_call: NA
v_call: TRBV5-1
cdr3_nt: TGCGCCAGCAGCTTAGTCCTTAATGAAAAACTGTTTTTT
cdr3_aa: CASSLVLNEKLFF

clone_size: NA
j_call: TRBJ2-3
d_call: NA
v_call: TRBV7-2
cdr3_nt: TGTGCCAGCAGCTTAGTTCAACGGATAGCAGATACGCAGTATTTT
cdr3_aa: CASSLVQRIADTQYF

clone_size: NA
j_call: TRBJ2-3
d_call: NA
v_call: TRBV19
cdr3_nt: TGTGCCAGTAGTTCTCTACAACCTAACACAGATACGCAGTATTTT
cdr3_aa: CASSSLQPNTDTQYF

clone_size: NA
j_call: TRBJ1-1
d_call: TRBD1
v_call: TRBV10-3
cdr3_nt: TGTGCCATCAGCCCGGACAGGGACACTGAAGCTTTCTTT
cdr3_aa: CAISPDRDTEAFF

clone_size: few
j_call: TRBJ1-4
d_call: NA
v_call: TRBV20-1
cdr3_nt: TGCAGTGCTAGAGGAACAGGCTATTTGGGCGAAAAACTGTTTTTT
cdr3_aa: CSARGTGYLGEKLFF

clone_size: few
j_call: TRBJ1-5
d_call: TRBD1
v_call: TRBV20-1
cdr3_nt: TGCAGTGCCTCCACCGCCCCGGGACAGGTTGTCTCCCAGCATTTT
cdr3_aa: CSASTAPGQVVSQHF

clone_size: NA
j_call: TRBJ1-1
d_call: NA
v_call: TRBV5-1
cdr3_nt: TGCGCCAGCAGCGGGGGGAGAGACATGAACACTGAAGCTTTCTTT
cdr3_aa: CASSGGRDMNTEAFF

clone_size: NA
j_call: TRBJ1-5
d_call: NA
v_call: TRBV4-1
cdr3_nt: TGCGCCAGCAGCCAAGATTGGGGGGGGCCCCAGCATTTT
cdr3_aa: CASSQDWGGPQHF

clone_size: NA
j_call: TRBJ2-2
d_call: NA
v_call: TRBV24-1
cdr3_nt: TGTGCCACCAGTGATTTGCATGGTACAGGGCGCGCCGGGGAGCTGTTTTTT
cdr3_aa: CATSDLHGTGRAGELFF

clone_size: once
j_call: TRBJ2-3
d_call: NA
v_call: TRBV20-1
cdr3_nt: TGCAGTGCTACATTTAGCACAGATACGCAGTATTTT
cdr3_aa: CSATFSTDTQYF

clone_size: NA
j_call: TRBJ2-1
d_call: NA
v_call: TRBV7-8
cdr3_nt: TGTGCCAGCCAGGGAAGCTCCTACAATGAGCAGTTCTTC
cdr3_aa: CASQGSSYNEQFF

clone_size: few
j_call: TRBJ1-5
d_call: NA
v_call: TRBV19
cdr3_nt: TGTGCCAGTAGTATCTCAGGGACGAGCAATCAGCCCCAGCATTTT
cdr3_aa: CASSISGTSNQPQHF

clone_size: NA
j_call: TRBJ1-6
d_call: NA
v_call: TRBV20-1
cdr3_nt: TGCAGTGCTGGGGATCGGGTCAGTCATCGATCACCCCTCCACTTT
cdr3_aa: CSAGDRVSHRSPLHF

clone_size: many
j_call: TRBJ2-1
d_call: TRBD2
v_call: TRBV3-1
cdr3_nt: TGTGCCAGCAGCCAAGTGAGAACTTGGGCGGGAGATGACAATGAGCAGTTCTTC
cdr3_aa: CASSQVRTWAGDDNEQFF

clone_size: many
j_call: TRBJ2-5
d_call: NA
v_call: TRBV20-1
cdr3_nt: TGCAGTGCGCGGCGGGACCTCGAAGGAGCGACCCAGTACTTC
cdr3_aa: CSARRDLEGATQYF

clone_size: few
j_call: TRBJ2-5
d_call: NA
v_call: TRBV6-6
cdr3_nt: TGTGCCAGCAGTTCTCACGGGAGTGGTCAAGAGACCCAGTACTTC
cdr3_aa: CASSSHGSGQETQYF

clone_size: few
j_call: TRBJ2-3
d_call: NA
v_call: TRBV10-3
cdr3_nt: TGTGCCATCAGTTGGGATACAGATACGCAGTATTTT
cdr3_aa: CAISWDTDTQYF

clone_size: NA
j_call: TRBJ1-3
d_call: NA
v_call: TRBV12-3/TRBV12-4
cdr3_nt: TGTGCCAGCAGTTTACGTTCTGGAAACACCATATATTTT
cdr3_aa: CASSLRSGNTIYF

clone_size: NA
j_call: TRBJ2-1
d_call: NA
v_call: TRBV6-2/TRBV6-3
cdr3_nt: TGTGCCAGCAGTTACTCGAAGGACTTCCCCTACAATGAGCAGTTCTTC
cdr3_aa: CASSYSKDFPYNEQFF

clone_size: NA
j_call: TRBJ2-7
d_call: TRBD2
v_call: TRBV12-3/TRBV12-4
cdr3_nt: TGTGCCAGCAGTTTCCTGTGGACTAGCGGGAGGCACGAGCAGTACTTC
cdr3_aa: CASSFLWTSGRHEQYF

clone_size: few
j_call: TRBJ1-5
d_call: NA
v_call: TRBV6-2/TRBV6-3
cdr3_nt: TGTAGCACCGGACAGACTAATAGCAATCAGCCCCAGCATTTT
cdr3_aa: CSTGQTNSNQPQHF

clone_size: NA
j_call: TRBJ1-6
d_call: NA
v_call: TRBV30
cdr3_nt: TGTGCCTGGAGTACCGGGTCCTTATATAATTCACCCCTCCACTTT
cdr3_aa: CAWSTGSLYNSPLHF

clone_size: NA
j_call: TRBJ2-5
d_call: NA
v_call: TRBV4-1
cdr3_nt: TGCGCCAGCAGCCAAGGACTTGGGGGGATGGGGTACTTC
cdr3_aa: CASSQGLGGMGYF

clone_size: NA
j_call: TRBJ1-2
d_call: TRBD1
v_call: TRBV6-5
cdr3_nt: TGTGCCAGCAGTTGGGCCCCGACAGGGGATTGGGACTATGGCTACACCTTC
cdr3_aa: CASSWAPTGDWDYGYTF

clone_size: NA
j_call: TRBJ2-5
d_call: TRBD2
v_call: TRBV20-1
cdr3_nt: TGCAGTGCTAGAGGGACTAGCGGGAGCGGAGAGACCCAGTACTTC
cdr3_aa: CSARGTSGSGETQYF

clone_size: few
j_call: TRBJ2-7
d_call: TRBD2
v_call: TRBV10-3
cdr3_nt: TGTGCCATCAGTGATCGGGGACTAGCGGGAGTCTACGAGCAGTACTTC
cdr3_aa: CAISDRGLAGVYEQYF

clone_size: many
j_call: TRBJ2-7
d_call: TRBD2
v_call: TRBV5-1
cdr3_nt: TGCGCCAGCAGCAGCGGGAGTTCCTACGAGCAGTACTTC
cdr3_aa: CASSSGSSYEQYF

clone_size: NA
j_call: TRBJ1-1
d_call: NA
v_call: TRBV7-9
cdr3_nt: TGTGCCAGCAGCTCCGGGGGAGGGGCGAACACTGAAGCTTTCTTT
cdr3_aa: CASSSGGGANTEAFF